Given below is one T cell receptor (beta chain) in context. The source of the sample is a study of CD4+ T cells in melanoma. Using immunoSEQ multiplex PCR, the repertoire was profiled, and TCRdb retains in-frame clones only, with some absent. This table holds fewer than 15,000 clones, about three quarters found once. V lost 3 bases to trimming and J lost 0 bases, with 21 bases between them. This CDR3 contains 18 residues. Germline V lookup: CDR1 MNHNS, CDR2 SASEGT. This TCR came from a human donor with melanoma. The sample consisted of cells from a culture (not recorded whether cultured in vitro). The V call is TRBV6-1, the J call TRBJ2-7; maybe TRBD1 (7 bases). CDR3: CASSDDDRDWYLSYEQYF. CDR3 nucleotide sequence: TGTGCCAGCAGTGACGATGACAGGGACTGGTACCTCTCCTACGAGCAGTACTTC.